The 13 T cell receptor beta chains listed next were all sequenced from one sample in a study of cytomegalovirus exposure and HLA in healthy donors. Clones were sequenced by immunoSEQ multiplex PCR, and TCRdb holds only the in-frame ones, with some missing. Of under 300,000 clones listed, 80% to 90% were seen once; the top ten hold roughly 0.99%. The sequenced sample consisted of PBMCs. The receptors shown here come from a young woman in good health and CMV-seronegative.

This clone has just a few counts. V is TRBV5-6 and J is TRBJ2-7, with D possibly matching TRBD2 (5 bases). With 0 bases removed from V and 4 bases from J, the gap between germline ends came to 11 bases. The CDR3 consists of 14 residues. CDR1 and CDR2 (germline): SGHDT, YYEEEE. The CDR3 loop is CASSLGAGIYEQYF. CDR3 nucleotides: TGTGCCAGCAGCTTGGGCGCCGGGATTTACGAGCAGTACTTC.

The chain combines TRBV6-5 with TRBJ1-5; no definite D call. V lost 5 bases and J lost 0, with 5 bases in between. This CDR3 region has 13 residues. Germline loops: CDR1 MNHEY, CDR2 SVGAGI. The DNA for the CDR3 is TGTGCCAGCAGTAACAATAGCAATCAGCCCCAGCATTTT. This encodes CASSNNSNQPQHF.

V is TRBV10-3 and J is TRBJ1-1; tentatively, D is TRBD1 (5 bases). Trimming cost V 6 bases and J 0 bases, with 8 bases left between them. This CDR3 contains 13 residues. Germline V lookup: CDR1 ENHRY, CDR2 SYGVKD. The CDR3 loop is CAISLQVNTEAFF. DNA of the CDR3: TGTGCCATCAGCCTACAGGTGAACACTGAAGCTTTCTTT.

CDR3 in DNA: TGTGCCAGCAGCTTGCCGTCCCAAGAGACCCAGTACTTC. Its translation is CASSLPSQETQYF. The chain recombines TRBV5-4 with TRBJ2-5; D uncertain. The CDR3 has 13 amino acids. Trimming left V 1 base short and J 1 base short, with 5 bases between. CDR1 SGHNT and CDR2 YYREEE come from the germline V gene (reference sequence).

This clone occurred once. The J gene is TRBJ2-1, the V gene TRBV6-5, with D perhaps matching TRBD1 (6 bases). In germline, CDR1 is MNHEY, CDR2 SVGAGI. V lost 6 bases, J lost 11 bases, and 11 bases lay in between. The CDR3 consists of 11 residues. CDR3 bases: TGTGCCAGCAGCCAGGGGACACAGCAGTTCTTC. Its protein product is CASSQGTQQFF.

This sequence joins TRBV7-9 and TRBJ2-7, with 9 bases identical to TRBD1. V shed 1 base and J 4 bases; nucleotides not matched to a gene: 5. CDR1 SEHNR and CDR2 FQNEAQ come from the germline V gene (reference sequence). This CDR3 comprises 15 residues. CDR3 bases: TGTGCCAGCAGCTTAGTAGGGGACAGGGCTTACGAGCAGTACTTC. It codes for CASSLVGDRAYEQYF.

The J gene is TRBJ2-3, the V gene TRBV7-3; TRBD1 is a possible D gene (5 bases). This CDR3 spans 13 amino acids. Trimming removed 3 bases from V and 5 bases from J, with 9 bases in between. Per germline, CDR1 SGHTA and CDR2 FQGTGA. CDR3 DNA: TGTGCCAGCAGCTTCCGTCAGGGAGATACGCAGTATTTT. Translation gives CASSFRQGDTQYF.

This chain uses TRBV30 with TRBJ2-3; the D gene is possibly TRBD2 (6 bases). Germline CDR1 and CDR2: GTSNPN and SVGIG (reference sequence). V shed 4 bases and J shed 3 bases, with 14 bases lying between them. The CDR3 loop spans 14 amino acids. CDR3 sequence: CAWTIVGGTDTQYF. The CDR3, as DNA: TGTGCCTGGACGATAGTGGGGGGTACAGATACGCAGTATTTT.

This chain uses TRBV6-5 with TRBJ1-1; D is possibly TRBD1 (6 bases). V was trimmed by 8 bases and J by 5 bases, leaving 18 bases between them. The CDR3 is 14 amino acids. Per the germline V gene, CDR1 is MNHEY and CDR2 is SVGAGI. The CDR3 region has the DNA TGTGCCAGCTTAGACCCGGGAGGGGGAACTGAAGCTTTCTTT. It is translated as CASLDPGGGTEAFF.

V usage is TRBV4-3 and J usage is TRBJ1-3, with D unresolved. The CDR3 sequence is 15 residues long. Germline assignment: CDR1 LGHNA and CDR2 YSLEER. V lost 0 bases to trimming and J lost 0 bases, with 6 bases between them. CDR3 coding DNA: TGCGCCAGCAGCCAAGACGGGGACTCTGGAAACACCATATATTTT. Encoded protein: CASSQDGDSGNTIYF.

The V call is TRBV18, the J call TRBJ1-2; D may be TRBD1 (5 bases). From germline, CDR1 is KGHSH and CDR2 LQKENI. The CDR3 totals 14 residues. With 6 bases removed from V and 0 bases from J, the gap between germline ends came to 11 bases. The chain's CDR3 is CASSRGEPNYGYTF. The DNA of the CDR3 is TGTGCCAGCTCCCGGGGGGAACCTAACTATGGCTACACCTTC. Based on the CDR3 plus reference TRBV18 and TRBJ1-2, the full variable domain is NAGVMQNPRHLVRRRGQEARLRCSPMKGHSHVYWYRQLPEEGLKFMVYLQKENIIDESGMPKERFSAEFPKEGPSILRIQQVVRGDSAAYFCASSRGEPNYGYTFGSGTRLTVV.

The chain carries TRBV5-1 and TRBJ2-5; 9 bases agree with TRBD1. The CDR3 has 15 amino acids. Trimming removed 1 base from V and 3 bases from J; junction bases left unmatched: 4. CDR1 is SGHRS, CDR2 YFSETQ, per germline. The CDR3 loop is CASSLMGQGEETQYF. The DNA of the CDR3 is TGCGCCAGCAGCTTGATGGGACAGGGAGAAGAGACCCAGTACTTC.

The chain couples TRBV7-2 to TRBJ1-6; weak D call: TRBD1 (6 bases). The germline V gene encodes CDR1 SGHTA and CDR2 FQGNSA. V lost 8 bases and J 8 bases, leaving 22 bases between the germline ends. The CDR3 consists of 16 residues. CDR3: CASRLSTGGGHSPLHF. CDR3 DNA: TGTGCCAGCCGACTCAGTACGGGGGGCGGTCATTCACCCCTCCACTTT.